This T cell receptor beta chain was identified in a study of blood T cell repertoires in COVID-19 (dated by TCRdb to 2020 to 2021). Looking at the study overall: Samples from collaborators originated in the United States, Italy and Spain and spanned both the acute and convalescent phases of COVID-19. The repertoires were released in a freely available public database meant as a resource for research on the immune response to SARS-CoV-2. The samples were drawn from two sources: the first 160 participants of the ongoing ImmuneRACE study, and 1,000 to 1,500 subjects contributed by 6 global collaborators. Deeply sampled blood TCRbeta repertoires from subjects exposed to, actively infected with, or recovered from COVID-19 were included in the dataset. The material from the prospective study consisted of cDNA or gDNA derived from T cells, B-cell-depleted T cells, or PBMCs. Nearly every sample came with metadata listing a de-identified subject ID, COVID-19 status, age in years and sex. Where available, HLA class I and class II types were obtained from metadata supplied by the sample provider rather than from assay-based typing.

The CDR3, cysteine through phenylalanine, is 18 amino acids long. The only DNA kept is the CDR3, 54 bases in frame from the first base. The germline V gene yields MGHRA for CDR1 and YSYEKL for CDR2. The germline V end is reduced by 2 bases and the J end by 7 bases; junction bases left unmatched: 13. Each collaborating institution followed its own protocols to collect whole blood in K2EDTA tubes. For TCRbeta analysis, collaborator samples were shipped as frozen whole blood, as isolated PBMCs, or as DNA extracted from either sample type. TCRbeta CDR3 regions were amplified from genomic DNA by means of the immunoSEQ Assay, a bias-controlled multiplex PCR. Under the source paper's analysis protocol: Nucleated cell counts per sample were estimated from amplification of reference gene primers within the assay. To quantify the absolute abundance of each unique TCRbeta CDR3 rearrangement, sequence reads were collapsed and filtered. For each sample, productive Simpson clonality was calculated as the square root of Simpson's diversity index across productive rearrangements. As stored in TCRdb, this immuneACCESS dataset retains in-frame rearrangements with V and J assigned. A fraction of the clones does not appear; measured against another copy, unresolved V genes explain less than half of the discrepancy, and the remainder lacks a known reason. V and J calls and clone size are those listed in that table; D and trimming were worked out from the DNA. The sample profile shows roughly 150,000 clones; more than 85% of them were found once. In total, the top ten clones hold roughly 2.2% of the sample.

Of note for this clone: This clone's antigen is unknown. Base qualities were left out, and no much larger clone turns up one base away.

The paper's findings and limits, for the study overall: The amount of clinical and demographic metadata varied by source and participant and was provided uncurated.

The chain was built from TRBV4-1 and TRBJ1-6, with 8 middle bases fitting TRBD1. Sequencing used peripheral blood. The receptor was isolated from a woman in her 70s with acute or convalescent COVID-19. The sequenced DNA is TGCGCCAGCAGCCAACCCGTAATAGGACAGGGAAACAATTCACCCCTCCACTTT. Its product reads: CASSQPVIGQGNNSPLHF.